This T cell receptor beta chain is drawn from a study of blood T cell repertoires in COVID-19. Study-level information: From the United States, Italy and Spain came samples of acute and convalescent COVID-19. Sources were T cells, B-cell-depleted T cells, or PBMCs; the material itself was cDNA or gDNA.

CDR3 size: 14 residues. Germline-derived CDR1 and CDR2 are MNHEY and SVGAGI. The V gene end was trimmed by 8 bases and the J gene end by 4 bases; junction bases not matched to a gene: 7. How the authors handled the data: Estimated nucleated cell counts came from reference gene primer amplification. Generated by immunoSEQ multiplex PCR, the TCRdb table keeps only in-frame clones and is missing some. That table supplies the V and J calls and clone size; D and trimming were determined from the DNA. The sample lists 200,000 to 250,000 clones; about four fifths were seen once. The genes are TRBV6-5 and TRBJ2-1; 8 bases line up with TRBD1. The origin of this receptor is a man aged 45-65 years with active or convalescent COVID-19. Sample: peripheral blood. The DNA of the CDR3 is TGTGCCAGCCTCCCCGACAGGGGATACAATGAGCAGTTCTTC. Translated, it gives CASLPDRGYNEQFF.